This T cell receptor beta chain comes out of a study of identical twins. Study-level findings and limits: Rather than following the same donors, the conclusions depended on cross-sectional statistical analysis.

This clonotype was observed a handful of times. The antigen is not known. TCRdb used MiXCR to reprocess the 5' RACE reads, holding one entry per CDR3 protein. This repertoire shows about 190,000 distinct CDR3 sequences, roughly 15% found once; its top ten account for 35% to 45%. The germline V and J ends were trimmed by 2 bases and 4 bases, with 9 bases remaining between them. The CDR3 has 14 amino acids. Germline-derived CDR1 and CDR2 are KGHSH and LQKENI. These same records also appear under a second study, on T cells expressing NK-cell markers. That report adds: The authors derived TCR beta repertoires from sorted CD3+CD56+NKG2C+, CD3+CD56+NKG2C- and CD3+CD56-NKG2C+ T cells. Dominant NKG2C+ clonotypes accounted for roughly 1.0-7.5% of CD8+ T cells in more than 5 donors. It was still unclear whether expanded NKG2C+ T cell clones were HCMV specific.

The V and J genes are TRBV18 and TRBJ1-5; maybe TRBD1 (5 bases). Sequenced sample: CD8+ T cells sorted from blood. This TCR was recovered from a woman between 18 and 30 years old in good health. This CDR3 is CASSPLGGNQPQHF. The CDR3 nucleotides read TGTGCCAGCTCACCATTGGGGGGAAATCAGCCCCAGCATTTT.